Each of the 28 T cell receptor beta chains below was sequenced from the same sample in a study of blood T cells in healthy people across ages. Primed by a sample-barcoded 5' primer and a J-beta primer mix, a second PCR proceeded for about 6 to 11 cycles. Via MiXCR, TCRdb re-called the 5' RACE reads, giving one row per CDR3 protein. Found here are about 640,000 distinct CDR3 sequences, roughly 53% of them singletons; the top ten hold 30% to 40%. Sequencing was carried out using blood. The receptors shown here come from a man between 60 and 70 years old in good health.

The chain recombines TRBV27 with TRBJ2-7, with D possibly being TRBD2 (6 bases). The CDR3 sequence is 15 residues long. Trimming removed 6 bases at V and 3 bases at J, with 18 bases between. Looked up from germline, CDR1 is MNHEY and CDR2 is SMNVEV (reference sequence). CDR3 in DNA: TGTGCCAGCAGCCGAAACCGGGACTTTGACTACGAGCAGTACTTC. Translated, it gives CASSRNRDFDYEQYF.

The J gene is TRBJ2-4, the V gene TRBV6-2 or TRBV6-3; 8 bases map to TRBD2. Germline V gene sequence: CDR1 MNHEY, CDR2 SVGEGT. The CDR3 sequence is 15 residues long. V was pared by 4 bases and J by 1 base, with 3 bases of the junction left unmatched. CDR3 nucleotides: TGTGCCAGCAGTTTTAGCGGGGTGGCCAAAAACATTCAGTACTTC. Translation gives CASSFSGVAKNIQYF.

V usage is TRBV10-3 and J usage is TRBJ1-1, with 7 bases identical to TRBD1. The germline V gene encodes CDR1 ENHRY and CDR2 SYGVKD. Losses at the gene ends were 4 bases for V and 1 base for J; bases not matched to a gene: 0. The CDR3 runs to 13 residues. This chain's CDR3 is CAISGQGNTEAFF. CDR3 in DNA: TGTGCCATCAGTGGACAGGGGAACACTGAAGCTTTCTTT.

This rearrangement joins TRBV9 to TRBJ2-1, with 9 bases identical to TRBD1. The V segment lost 3 bases and the J segment 9 bases; nucleotides outside the gene matches: 10. This CDR3 has 15 amino acids. From germline, CDR1 is SGDLS and CDR2 YYNGEE. The CDR3 spells CASSGKDRGWGEQFF. As DNA, the CDR3 is TGTGCCAGCAGCGGAAAGGACAGGGGTTGGGGTGAGCAGTTCTTC.

This clonotype occurred a few times. The chain uses TRBV3-1 and TRBJ2-1; 10 positions agree with TRBD2. The V gene's germline CDR1 is LGHDT and CDR2 YNNKEL (reference sequence). The CDR3 sequence is 16 residues long. The V segment lost 3 bases and the J segment 12 bases; nucleotides outside the gene matches: 14. CDR3 sequence: CASSQGSGGAGRGQFF. DNA of the CDR3: TGTGCCAGCAGCCAGGGAAGCGGGGGGGCCGGTAGAGGGCAGTTCTTC.

The CDR3 is CASSQDAGGPGNTDTQYF. CDR3 coding DNA: TGTGCCAGCAGCCAAGATGCGGGGGGGCCGGGGAACACAGATACGCAGTATTTT. This rearrangement joins TRBV3-1 to TRBJ2-3, with 9 bases identical to TRBD2. The CDR3 loop spans 18 amino acids. After removal of 0 bases from V and 2 bases from J, the junction contained 9 bases not matched to a gene. The germline V gene has CDR1 LGHDT and CDR2 YNNKEL (reference sequence).

The gene calls are TRBV5-1 and TRBJ2-6; D is perhaps TRBD1 or TRBD2 (6 bases each). The germline V gene encodes CDR1 SGHRS and CDR2 YFSETQ. The CDR3 extends over 17 amino acids. V lost 1 base to trimming and J lost 2 bases, with 13 bases between them. CDR3 in amino acids: CASSLLSGAAGANVLTF. In nucleotides, the CDR3 is TGCGCCAGCAGCTTGCTCTCGGGGGCAGCTGGGGCCAACGTCCTGACTTTC. Full variable domain (missing parts from reference TRBV5-1 and TRBJ2-6): KAGVTQTPRYLIKTRGQQVTLSCSPISGHRSVSWYQQTPGQGLQFLFEYFSETQRNKGNFPGRFSGRQFSNSRSEMNVSTLELGDSALYLCASSLLSGAAGANVLTFGAGSRLTVL.

The chain joins TRBV25-1 to TRBJ1-2, with D maybe TRBD1 (5 bases). This CDR3 is 14 amino acids long. Per germline, CDR1 MGHDK and CDR2 SYGVNS. Trimming removed 5 bases from V and 9 bases from J, with 19 bases in between. The CDR3 DNA reads TGTGCCAGCAGTCCCCGGGACCGCCGGGGGAGCTACACCTTC. The encoded protein is CASSPRDRRGSYTF.

The chain links TRBV4-1 to TRBJ2-1; a possible D gene is TRBD2 (6 bases). Between the trimmed V and J ends, which lost 2 bases and 6 bases, there was a span of 20 bases. The CDR3 covers 17 residues. The V gene's germline CDR1 is MGHRA and CDR2 YSYEKL. CDR3 sequence (DNA): TGCGCCAGCAGCCAACGCGGACCACGGCGGGGTGTCAATGAGCAGTTCTTC. Amino acids: CASSQRGPRRGVNEQFF.

In its sample, this clonotype was seen a few times. V usage is TRBV6-5 and J usage is TRBJ2-4; 9 bases align to TRBD2. Germline CDR1 MNHEY, CDR2 SVGAGI. After removal of 4 bases from V and 15 bases from J, the junction contained 13 bases not matched to a gene. CDR3 length: 14 amino acids. Here the CDR3 DNA reads TGTGCCAGCAGTTCGGCTAGCGGGGAGGACCTAAGGTACTTC. It codes for CASSSASGEDLRYF.

The chain combines TRBV20-1 with TRBJ1-5; 7 nucleotides agree with TRBD1. CDR1 and CDR2 from the germline V gene are DFQATT and SNEGSKA (reference sequence). V was pared by 3 bases and J by 0 bases, with 5 bases of the junction left unmatched. This CDR3 is built from 15 residues. The CDR3 nucleotides are TGCAGTGCTAGCCCCGGGACAGCTAGCAATCAGCCCCAGCATTTT. Protein product: CSASPGTASNQPQHF.

This clonotype occurred a few times. This rearrangement joins TRBV9 to TRBJ2-1, with D perhaps matching TRBD2 (7 bases). The CDR3 is 16 residues long. Germline V gene sequence: CDR1 SGDLS, CDR2 YYNGEE. Deletions cut 4 bases from V and 6 bases from J, with 20 bases between. The CDR3 here is CASSPRGGLASNEQFF. The CDR3 nucleotides are TGTGCCAGCAGCCCTAGGGGGGGGCTAGCCAGCAATGAGCAGTTCTTC.

The chain joins TRBV5-1 to TRBJ2-1, with TRBD2 matching over 9 bases. Germline assignment: CDR1 SGHRS and CDR2 YFSETQ. Trimming removed 0 bases from V and 7 bases from J; junction bases left unmatched: 8. CDR3 length: 16 residues. The CDR3 DNA reads TGCGCCAGCAGCTTGGCGGTAGCGGGGGCCTTAAATGAGCAGTTCTTC. It yields the protein CASSLAVAGALNEQFF. Complete variable domain (other parts from reference TRBV5-1 and TRBJ2-1): KAGVTQTPRYLIKTRGQQVTLSCSPISGHRSVSWYQQTPGQGLQFLFEYFSETQRNKGNFPGRFSGRQFSNSRSEMNVSTLELGDSALYLCASSLAVAGALNEQFFGPGTRLTVL.

There are a few counts of this clonotype. J is TRBJ2-7 and V is TRBV18, with D possibly called TRBD1 or TRBD2 (5 bases each). In germline, CDR1 is KGHSH, CDR2 LQKENI. The CDR3 is made up of 14 amino acids. V lost 8 bases and J 2 bases, leaving 16 bases between the germline ends. CDR3 region: CASSPRGRAYEQYF. DNA for the CDR3: TGTGCCAGCAGTCCCCGGGGCCGCGCCTACGAGCAGTACTTC.

The chain couples TRBV20-1 to TRBJ2-3; no firm D call. This CDR3 is built from 11 residues. Trimming pared 6 bases from V and 6 bases from J, leaving 10 bases between. Germline CDR1 DFQATT, CDR2 SNEGSKA (reference sequence). CDR3 amino acids: CSAGMGDTQYF. In nucleotides, the CDR3 is TGCAGTGCCGGAATGGGGGATACGCAGTATTTT.

The chain links TRBV20-1 to TRBJ2-1; possibly TRBD2 for D (5 bases). Germline CDR1 DFQATT, CDR2 SNEGSKA (reference sequence). Trimming shortened V by 1 base and J by 7 bases, and 17 bases separated the two germline ends. This CDR3 is 15 amino acids long. The CDR3 nucleotides are TGCAGTGCTAGAGGGACGACCTATACGGGGAATGAGCAGTTCTTC. Translated, it gives CSARGTTYTGNEQFF.

The chain recombines TRBV6-5 with TRBJ1-6; 7 bases match TRBD1. The J segment lost 10 bases and the V segment lost 7 bases, leaving 10 bases of the junction unmatched. This CDR3 has 14 residues. The V gene's germline CDR1 is MNHEY and CDR2 SVGAGI. CDR3 in amino acids: CASTRGQGGSPLHF. CDR3 coding DNA: TGTGCCAGCACTAGGGGGCAGGGAGGCTCACCCCTCCACTTT.

V usage is TRBV28 and J usage is TRBJ2-7, with D perhaps TRBD1 (5 bases). Looked up from germline, CDR1 is MDHEN and CDR2 is SYDVKM. V shed 6 bases and J shed 10 bases, with 16 bases lying between them. CDR3 size: 12 residues. The CDR3 region is CASRAPPGAQYF. The CDR3 DNA reads as TGTGCCAGCAGGGCCCCTCCTGGGGCCCAGTACTTC.

The gene calls are TRBV29-1 and TRBJ1-5; unclear D gene. CDR3 length equals 12 residues. The germline V and J ends were trimmed by 0 bases and 5 bases, with 5 bases remaining between them. Per germline, CDR1 SQVTM and CDR2 ANQGSEA. In DNA form, the CDR3 reads TGCAGCGTTGAAGAAGGCGATCAGCCCCAGCATTTT. The encoded protein is CSVEEGDQPQHF.

The genes are TRBV20-1 and TRBJ2-1; a weak D match, TRBD1 (5 bases). From germline, CDR1 is DFQATT and CDR2 SNEGSKA (reference sequence). The CDR3 consists of 15 residues. Trimming removed 0 bases at V and 0 bases at J, with 9 bases between. The CDR3 loop is CSARERGRSYNEQFF. The CDR3 DNA reads TGCAGTGCTAGAGAAAGGGGCCGCTCCTACAATGAGCAGTTCTTC.

The chain links TRBV7-2 to TRBJ2-3; 10 bases align to TRBD2. Per germline, CDR1 SGHTA and CDR2 FQGNSA. The trim removed 4 bases at V and 4 bases at J, leaving 8 bases unmatched. The CDR3 extends over 16 amino acids. The chain's CDR3 is CASSSRGSGGSDTQYF. Written as DNA, the CDR3 is TGTGCCAGCAGCTCCCGGGGTAGCGGGGGGTCAGATACGCAGTATTTT.

This chain connects TRBV10-3 to TRBJ2-7, with 9 bases identical to TRBD2. J gave up 7 bases and V 4 bases, and 17 bases lay outside the gene matches. Germline CDR1 and CDR2: ENHRY and SYGVKD. The CDR3 contains 17 residues. The CDR3 loop is CAISAGFSGGTYNEQYF. The CDR3 DNA is TGTGCCATCAGTGCGGGATTTAGCGGGGGTACCTACAATGAGCAGTACTTC.

J is TRBJ2-3 and V is TRBV5-1; unclear D gene. Germline lookup yields CDR1 SGHRS and CDR2 YFSETQ. The CDR3 is 13 amino acids. Trimming left V 2 bases short and J 0 bases short, with 4 bases between. The CDR3 nucleotides are TGCGCCAGCAGCTTCGCGAGCACAGATACGCAGTATTTT. Translating gives CASSFASTDTQYF.

The J gene is TRBJ2-1, the V gene TRBV20-1, with D uncertain. The CDR3 extends over 13 amino acids. Germline CDR1 is DFQATT and CDR2 is SNEGSKA (reference sequence). Trimming removed 4 bases at V and 5 bases at J, with 12 bases between. For the CDR3, the DNA is TGCAGTGCTATTGGCAGCGTCCACAATGAGCAGTTCTTC. As protein: CSAIGSVHNEQFF.

The chain couples TRBV3-1 to TRBJ2-4; a weak D match, TRBD2 (5 bases). Trimming took 0 bases from V and 1 from J, leaving 13 bases between them. The germline CDR1 and CDR2 sequences are LGHDT and YNNKEL (reference sequence). The CDR3 totals 17 residues. This chain's CDR3 is CASSQESARRAKNIQYF. CDR3 in DNA: TGTGCCAGCAGCCAAGAATCGGCGAGGAGGGCCAAAAACATTCAGTACTTC. The entire variable domain, with the rest obtained from reference TRBV3-1 and TRBJ2-4, is as follows: DTAVSQTPKYLVTQMGNDKSIKCEQNLGHDTMYWYKQDSKKFLKIMFSYNNKELIINETVPNRFSPKSPDKAHLNLHINSLELGDSAVYFCASSQESARRAKNIQYFGAGTRLSVL.

CDR3 sequence (DNA): TGTGCCAGCAGCTTAGCGCCCCTGGGGGCGGGTAGGGGAGGCACAGATACGCAGTATTTT. Translated, it gives CASSLAPLGAGRGGTDTQYF. The chain carries TRBV7-2 and TRBJ2-3; maybe TRBD1 (6 bases). The CDR3 is 20 amino acids. The germline V gene has CDR1 SGHTA and CDR2 FQGNSA. Trimming took 0 bases from V and 1 from J, leaving 23 bases between them. The full variable domain, its missing parts supplied by reference TRBV7-2 and TRBJ2-3, is GAGVSQSPSNKVTEKGKDVELRCDPISGHTALYWYRQSLGQGLEFLIYFQGNSAPDKSGLPSDRFSAERTGGSVSTLTIQRTQQEDSAVYLCASSLAPLGAGRGGTDTQYFGPGTRLTVL.

This chain links TRBV6-5 with TRBJ2-7; tentatively, D is TRBD1 or TRBD2 (5 bases each). The germline CDR1 and CDR2 sequences are MNHEY and SVGAGI. CDR3 length equals 15 residues. The V end was cut by 6 bases, the J end by 2 bases, with 17 bases between. CDR3 sequence: CASSPRRGETYEQYF. The CDR3, as DNA: TGTGCCAGCAGCCCCCGGAGAGGGGAAACCTACGAGCAGTACTTC.

The rearrangement links TRBV7-9 to TRBJ2-4; TRBD2 might be the D (5 bases). This CDR3 has 15 amino acids. The germline V and J ends were trimmed by 4 bases and 0 bases, with 10 bases remaining between them. Germline lookup yields CDR1 SEHNR and CDR2 FQNEAQ (reference sequence). CDR3 protein: CASSSGILAKNIQYF. In DNA form, the CDR3 reads TGTGCCAGCAGCTCCGGGATCCTAGCCAAAAACATTCAGTACTTC.